These 29 T cell receptor beta chains were all obtained from the same sample, sequenced in a study of response to subunit inactivated influenza vaccine. TCRdb ran MiXCR on the RT-PCR reads and lists one entry per CDR3 protein. This table has fewer than 700,000 distinct CDR3 sequences, under 15% appearing once. The specimen was PBMCs from blood, collected about 40 days after vaccination. All receptors derive from a man aged 50 or older who received an inactivated influenza vaccine.

The J gene is TRBJ2-7, the V gene TRBV7-2, with D perhaps TRBD1 or TRBD2 (6 bases each). The CDR3 consists of 14 residues. CDR1 and CDR2 from the germline V gene are SGHTA and FQGNSA. V shed 5 bases and J shed 5 bases, with 16 bases lying between them. CDR3 region: CASSHVGGRNEQYF. In nucleotides, the CDR3 is TGTGCCAGCAGCCACGTGGGGGGCAGAAACGAGCAGTACTTC.

This chain connects TRBV4-3 to TRBJ2-1, with D uncertain. This CDR3 is 16 amino acids long. V lost 4 bases to trimming and J lost 4 bases, with 17 bases between them. Germline V gene data show CDR1 as LGHNA and CDR2 as YSLEER. The CDR3 sequence: CASSPAGVAPYNEQFF. DNA for the CDR3: TGCGCCAGCAGCCCAGCTGGGGTGGCACCATACAATGAGCAGTTCTTC.

This clonotype was counted between two and nine times. The chain employs TRBV6-6 and TRBJ1-1; unclear D gene. Germline V gene sequence: CDR1 MNHNY, CDR2 SVGAGI (reference sequence). This CDR3 region has 11 residues. V was clipped by 4 bases and J by 8 bases, with 8 bases between them. The CDR3 DNA reads as TGTGCCAGCAGTTTCCGTGTGGAAGCTTTCTTT. Its translation is CASSFRVEAFF.

The J gene is TRBJ2-3, the V gene TRBV20-1; 10 nucleotides line up with TRBD2. The CDR3 sequence is 14 residues long. Germline-derived CDR1 and CDR2 are DFQATT and SNEGSKA (reference sequence). The V gene end was trimmed by 0 bases and the J gene end by 4 bases; junction bases not matched to a gene: 1. As DNA, the CDR3 is TGCAGTGCTAGAGACCTAGCGGGGGCAGATACGCAGTATTTT. It translates to CSARDLAGADTQYF.

The sample holds many counts of this clonotype. The J gene is TRBJ2-2, the V gene TRBV10-3; 7 nucleotides line up with TRBD2. Germline-derived CDR1 and CDR2 are ENHRY and SYGVKD. V lost 0 bases and J lost 1; bases outside the gene matches: 2. The CDR3 loop spans 16 amino acids. The CDR3 sequence: CAISESTSLNTGELFF. CDR3 in DNA: TGTGCCATCAGTGAGTCGACTAGCCTGAACACCGGGGAGCTGTTTTTT.

CDR3 in amino acids: CSASLRGTDNEKLFF. The DNA of the CDR3 is TGCAGTGCCAGCCTACGCGGGACGGACAATGAAAAACTGTTTTTT. The V call is TRBV20-1, the J call TRBJ1-4; the D gene is possibly TRBD1 (5 bases). Germline-derived CDR1 and CDR2 are DFQATT and SNEGSKA (reference sequence). V was clipped by 6 bases and J by 5 bases, with 19 bases between them. CDR3 length: 15 amino acids.

The chain carries TRBV19 and TRBJ2-1, with D perhaps TRBD2 (5 bases). From germline, CDR1 is LNHDA and CDR2 SQIVND (reference sequence). This CDR3 spans 15 amino acids. The germline V and J ends were trimmed by 4 bases and 4 bases, with 14 bases remaining between them. In DNA, the CDR3 is TGTGCCAGTAGTACCGGACTTGGGGATTACAATGAGCAGTTCTTC. It yields the protein CASSTGLGDYNEQFF.

This clonotype was counted only a few times. This chain uses TRBV12-3 or TRBV12-4 with TRBJ2-3, with 10 bases matching TRBD1. The trim removed 6 bases at V and 2 bases at J, leaving 5 bases unmatched. CDR3 length: 15 amino acids. The CDR3 DNA follows: TGTGCCAGCAGGAGGACAGGGGGTTACACAGATACGCAGTATTTT. This encodes CASRRTGGYTDTQYF.

Only a few counts were recorded for this clonotype. This chain uses TRBV12-3 or TRBV12-4 with TRBJ1-2; D might be TRBD1 (6 bases). Trimming removed 8 bases from V and 5 bases from J, with 15 bases in between. The CDR3 is made up of 13 amino acids. CDR3 nucleotide sequence: TGTGCCAGCCGGGCGGGACATCTTTATGGCTACACCTTC. Amino acid sequence: CASRAGHLYGYTF.

Note on this clonotype: Germline and junction disagree at one end, which may indicate a read error. The chain joins TRBV6-5 to TRBJ2-7, with D perhaps matching TRBD1 or TRBD2 (5 bases each). CDR1 and CDR2 (germline): MNHEY, SVGAGI. The CDR3 spans 16 residues. CDR3: CASGYSWDRSSYEQYF. The CDR3 DNA reads TGTGCCAGCGGTTACTCGTGGGACCGGAGCTCCTACGAGCAGTACTTC.

This clonotype has a handful of counts. J is TRBJ1-6 and V is TRBV30; 8 bases align to TRBD1. Germline V gene lookup returns CDR1 GTSNPN and CDR2 SVGIG (reference sequence). The CDR3 sequence is 12 residues long. V lost 3 bases and J lost 13; bases outside the gene matches: 5. The CDR3 protein is CAWRDTGGPLHF. The CDR3 nucleotides are TGTGCCTGGAGAGACACAGGGGGTCCCCTCCACTTT.

The chain is built from TRBV6-2 or TRBV6-3 and TRBJ2-5, with a possible D match to TRBD2 (6 bases). CDR3 length: 15 residues. The V end lost 3 bases, the J end lost 5 bases, and 16 bases lay between the germline ends. From germline, CDR1 is MNHEY and CDR2 SVGEGT. The CDR3 sequence is CASSYRGTVGETQYF. The CDR3 region has the DNA TGTGCCAGCAGTTATCGGGGGACCGTCGGCGAGACCCAGTACTTC.

This clonotype was detected a few times. The rearrangement uses TRBV12-3 or TRBV12-4 and TRBJ1-4; D call uncertain. The CDR3 runs 14 residues. The germline V and J ends were trimmed by 6 bases and 5 bases, with 13 bases remaining between them. The CDR3: CASSPWRENEKLFF. In DNA form, the CDR3 reads TGTGCCAGCAGCCCCTGGCGGGAAAATGAAAAACTGTTTTTT.

The chain combines TRBV7-2 with TRBJ2-7, with a possible D match to TRBD1 (5 bases). The CDR3 extends over 14 amino acids. V lost 4 bases and J 2 bases, leaving 12 bases between the germline ends. Germline V gene lookup returns CDR1 SGHTA and CDR2 FQGNSA. CDR3 nucleotides: TGTGCCAGCAGCTCAGAACCAGGGCCCTACGAGCAGTACTTC. This gives the protein CASSSEPGPYEQYF.

This chain uses TRBV20-1 with TRBJ2-7, with D tentatively TRBD2 (5 bases). Per germline, CDR1 DFQATT and CDR2 SNEGSKA (reference sequence). This CDR3 is built from 14 residues. V gave up 3 bases and J gave up 1 base, with 13 bases separating them. CDR3: CSASGSSISYEQYF. The CDR3 DNA reads as TGCAGTGCTAGTGGGAGCTCTATTTCCTACGAGCAGTACTTC.

There are many counts of this clonotype. The chain has TRBV4-2 and TRBJ2-1; 9 bases line up with TRBD2. The V segment lost 0 bases and the J segment 2 bases; nucleotides outside the gene matches: 2. This CDR3 has 16 amino acids. The germline V gene has CDR1 LGHNA and CDR2 YNFKEQ. The CDR3 nucleotides are TGTGCCAGCAGCCAAGATCTAGCGGGACCCTACAATGAGCAGTTCTTC. This gives the protein CASSQDLAGPYNEQFF.

This clonotype was seen a few times. The V and J genes are TRBV20-1 and TRBJ2-6; TRBD2 aligns across 11 bases. The CDR3 is 17 residues long. The V and J ends lost 5 bases and 2 bases, in that order; junction bases with no gene match: 8. Germline CDR1 reads DFQATT; CDR2 reads SNEGSKA (reference sequence). The CDR3 loop is CSAALAGGGTGANVLTF. The DNA for the CDR3 is TGCAGTGCTGCTCTAGCGGGAGGCGGAACTGGGGCCAACGTCCTGACTTTC.

The V call is TRBV7-8, the J call TRBJ1-2, with TRBD1 as a possible D gene (6 bases). Between the trimmed V and J ends, which lost 0 bases and 8 bases, there was a span of 16 bases. CDR3 length equals 15 residues. Germline loops: CDR1 SGHVS, CDR2 FQNEAQ. CDR3 region: CASSLATGLRGGYTF. CDR3 bases: TGTGCCAGCAGCTTAGCGACAGGCCTACGTGGGGGCTACACCTTC.

The chain carries TRBV6-2 or TRBV6-3 and TRBJ2-7; D gene unclear. CDR1 and CDR2 (germline): MNHEY, SVGEGT. The CDR3 is 14 amino acids. V was shortened by 5 bases and J by 3 bases, with 14 bases between the two germline ends. The CDR3 coding sequence is TGTGCCAGCAGTCCTGACATAAGGCTCTACGAGCAGTACTTC. Its protein product is CASSPDIRLYEQYF.

The chain is built from TRBV24-1 and TRBJ2-5; D may be TRBD1 (5 bases). The germline gives CDR1 KGHDR, CDR2 SFDVKD. The CDR3 is 15 residues long. With 4 bases removed from V and 2 bases from J, the gap between germline ends came to 13 bases. The CDR3 here is CATSEQTAPQETQYF. Here the CDR3 DNA reads TGTGCCACCAGTGAGCAGACAGCCCCTCAAGAGACCCAGTACTTC.

This clonotype has at least ten counts. The chain recombines TRBV5-6 with TRBJ1-2; a weak D match, TRBD1 (6 bases). Deletions cut 3 bases from V and 4 bases from J, with 25 bases between. Germline CDR1 is SGHDT and CDR2 is YYEEEE. The CDR3 is 18 amino acids. CDR3 in amino acids: CASSSGQRERFRSYGYTF. In DNA, the CDR3 is TGTGCCAGCAGCTCAGGACAGAGAGAAAGATTTAGGAGCTATGGCTACACCTTC.

The chain recombines TRBV6-1 with TRBJ2-7; D is uncertain. The CDR3 has 16 amino acids. V lost 3 bases, J lost 6 bases, and 21 bases lay in between. Germline CDR1 MNHNS, CDR2 SASEGT. The CDR3 is CASSDPSGQATFEQYF. The CDR3 region has the DNA TGTGCCAGCAGTGATCCGTCGGGCCAGGCTACTTTCGAGCAGTACTTC.

This clonotype occurred a few times. The chain is built from TRBV2 and TRBJ2-1; 8 bases agree with TRBD2. This CDR3 has 14 amino acids. The J segment lost 6 bases and the V segment lost 4 bases, leaving 5 bases of the junction unmatched. CDR1 and CDR2 (germline): SNHLY, FYNNEI. CDR3 amino acids: CASSVSGALNEQFF. DNA for the CDR3: TGTGCCAGCAGTGTTAGCGGGGCGCTCAATGAGCAGTTCTTC.

This clonotype has a count of ten or more. The CDR3 is CASSLTSSGANVLTF. CDR3 DNA sequence: TGTGCCAGCAGTTTGACTAGCTCTGGGGCCAACGTCCTGACTTTC. J is TRBJ2-6 and V is TRBV12-3 or TRBV12-4, with D perhaps TRBD2 (6 bases). The CDR3 runs to 15 residues. Trimming took off 3 bases at V and 0 bases at J, with 6 bases between the two ends.

Note on this clonotype: It may be a read error: a sequence one base away is much more abundant. This rearrangement joins TRBV28 to TRBJ2-5; 10 bases map to TRBD2. The CDR3 runs to 15 residues. The junction had 5 bases not matched to a gene; V was cut back by 6 bases and J by 1 base. Germline-derived CDR1 and CDR2 are MDHEN and SYDVKM. CDR3 coding DNA: TGTGCCAGCAGATCCGGGACTAGCGCCCAAGAGACCCAGTACTTC. This sequence encodes CASRSGTSAQETQYF.

Points on this clonotype: Its ends do not fully match the called genes, so a read error is possible. The V call is TRBV5-5, the J call TRBJ2-7; TRBD2 is a possible D gene (6 bases). This CDR3 is built from 14 residues. Germline CDR1 and CDR2: SGHKS and YYEKEE (reference sequence). The CDR3 DNA follows: TGTGCCATCAGCCCCGGACTACTCTGCTACGAGCAGCATTTC. Translating it yields CAISPGLLCYEQHF.

This clonotype was found a few times. The chain joins TRBV29-1 to TRBJ2-3; no reliable D call. The CDR3 loop spans 14 amino acids. Germline values: CDR1 SQVTM, CDR2 ANQGSEA. V lost 0 bases and J lost 2, with 9 bases in between. CDR3 bases: TGCAGCGTTGAAGACCAGACCCCCACAGATACGCAGTATTTT. Translation: CSVEDQTPTDTQYF.

The table lists this clonotype with a few counts. The V and J genes are TRBV7-9 and TRBJ1-2; TRBD1 matches at 7 bases. J was trimmed by 5 bases and V by 4 bases; bases with no gene match: 10. CDR1 is SEHNR, CDR2 FQNEAQ, per germline (reference sequence). The CDR3 sequence is 15 residues long. Written as DNA, the CDR3 is TGTGCCAGCAGCTCGGGACAGCCGGTCTTATATGGCTACACCTTC. This codes for CASSSGQPVLYGYTF.

This clonotype was observed a few times. The chain combines TRBV7-9 with TRBJ1-2; D remains ambiguous. The germline V and J ends were trimmed by 5 bases and 0 bases, with 7 bases remaining between them. This CDR3 spans 13 amino acids. The V gene's germline CDR1 is SEHNR and CDR2 FQNEAQ (reference sequence). DNA for the CDR3: TGTGCCAGCAGCGGCGTCTCTAACTATGGCTACACCTTC. It specifies CASSGVSNYGYTF.